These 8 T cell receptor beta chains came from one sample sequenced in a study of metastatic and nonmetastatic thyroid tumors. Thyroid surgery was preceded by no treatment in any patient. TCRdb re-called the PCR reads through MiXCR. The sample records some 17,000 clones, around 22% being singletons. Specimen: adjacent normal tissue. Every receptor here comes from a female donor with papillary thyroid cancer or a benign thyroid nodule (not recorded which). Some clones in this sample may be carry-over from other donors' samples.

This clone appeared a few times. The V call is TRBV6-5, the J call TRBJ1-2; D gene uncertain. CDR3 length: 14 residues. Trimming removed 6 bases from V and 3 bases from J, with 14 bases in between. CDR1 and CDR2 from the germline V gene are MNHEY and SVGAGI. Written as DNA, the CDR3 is TGTGCCAGCAGACCCATCGACGGGCACTATGGCTACACCTTC. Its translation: CASRPIDGHYGYTF.

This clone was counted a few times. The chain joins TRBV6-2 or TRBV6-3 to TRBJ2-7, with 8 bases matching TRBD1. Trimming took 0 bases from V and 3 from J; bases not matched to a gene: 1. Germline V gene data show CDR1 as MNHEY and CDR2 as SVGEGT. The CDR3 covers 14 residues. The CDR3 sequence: CASSYSTGGYEQYF. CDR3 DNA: TGTGCCAGCAGTTACTCAACAGGGGGCTACGAGCAGTACTTC.

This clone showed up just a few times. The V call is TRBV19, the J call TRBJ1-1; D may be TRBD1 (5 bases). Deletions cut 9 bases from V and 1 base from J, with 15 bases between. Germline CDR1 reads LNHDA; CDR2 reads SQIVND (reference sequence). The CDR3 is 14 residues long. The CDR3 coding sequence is TGTGCCAGCAGCCACGTCGGGGGGAACACTGAAGCTTTCTTT. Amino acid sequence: CASSHVGGNTEAFF.

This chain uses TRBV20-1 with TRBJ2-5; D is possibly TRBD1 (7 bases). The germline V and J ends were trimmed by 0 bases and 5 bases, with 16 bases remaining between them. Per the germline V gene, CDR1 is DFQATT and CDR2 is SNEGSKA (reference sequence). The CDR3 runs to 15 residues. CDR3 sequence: CSARDQEGAGETQYF. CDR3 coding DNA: TGCAGTGCTAGAGATCAGGAGGGGGCGGGGGAGACCCAGTACTTC.

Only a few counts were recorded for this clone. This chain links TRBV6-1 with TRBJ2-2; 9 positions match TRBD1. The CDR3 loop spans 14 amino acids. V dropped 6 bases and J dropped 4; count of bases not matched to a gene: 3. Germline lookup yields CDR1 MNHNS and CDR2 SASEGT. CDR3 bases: TGTGCCAGCAGGGTGGACAGGGGCACCGGGGAGCTGTTTTTT. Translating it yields CASRVDRGTGELFF.

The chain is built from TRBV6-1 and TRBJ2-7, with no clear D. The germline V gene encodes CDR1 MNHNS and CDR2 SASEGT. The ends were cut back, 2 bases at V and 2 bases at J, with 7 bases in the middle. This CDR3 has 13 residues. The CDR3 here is CASSEWGPYEQYF. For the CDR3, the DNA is TGTGCCAGCAGTGAATGGGGTCCCTACGAGCAGTACTTC.

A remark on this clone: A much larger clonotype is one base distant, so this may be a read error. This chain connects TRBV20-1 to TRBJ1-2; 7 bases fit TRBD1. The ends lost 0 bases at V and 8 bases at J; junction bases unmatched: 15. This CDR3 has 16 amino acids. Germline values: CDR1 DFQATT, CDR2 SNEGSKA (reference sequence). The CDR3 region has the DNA TGCAGTGCTAGAGATCCCACGACAGGGTGGGTTCTAGGCTACACCTTC. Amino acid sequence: CSARDPTTGWVLGYTF.

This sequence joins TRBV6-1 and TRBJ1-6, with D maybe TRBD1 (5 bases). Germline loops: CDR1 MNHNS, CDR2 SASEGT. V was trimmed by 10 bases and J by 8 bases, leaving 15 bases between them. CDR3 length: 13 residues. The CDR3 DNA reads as TGTGCCACCCGGACCAGGGTGGATTCACCCCTCCACTTT. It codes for CATRTRVDSPLHF.